One and the same sample provided the 27 T cell receptor beta chains below, sequenced in a study of T cell repertoires in cytomegalovirus infection. TCRdb reanalysed the reads using MiXCR and keeps one entry per CDR3 protein. The repertoire holds roughly 100,000 distinct CDR3 sequences, with approximately 15% as singletons. Sequenced input: PBMCs. Receptors were obtained from a human donor in good health (CMV status not recorded). Some clones in this sample may be carry-over from other donors' samples.

This clonotype was seen a handful of times. The rearrangement joins TRBV2 to TRBJ2-7; the D gene could be TRBD1 or TRBD2 (5 bases each). V lost 6 bases to trimming and J lost 6 bases, with 15 bases between them. CDR1 and CDR2 (germline): SNHLY, FYNNEI. CDR3 length: 13 amino acids. CDR3 bases: TGTGCCAGCAGCGCTGAAACGAGGGGCGAGCAGTACTTC. Residues: CASSAETRGEQYF.

The chain recombines TRBV24-1 with TRBJ2-1, with unresolved D. Trimming cost V 3 bases and J 6 bases, with 8 bases left between them. Germline CDR1 and CDR2: KGHDR and SFDVKD. The CDR3 is made up of 13 amino acids. CDR3 loop: CATSDGRANEQFF. The CDR3 DNA is TGTGCCACCAGTGATGGTAGAGCCAATGAGCAGTTCTTC.

This clonotype was seen a few times. V and J are TRBV20-1 and TRBJ2-5, with 11 bases aligning to TRBD1. With V trimmed by 6 bases and J by 5 bases, 5 bases remained unmatched. This CDR3 contains 13 residues. The germline gives CDR1 DFQATT, CDR2 SNEGSKA (reference sequence). The CDR3, as DNA: TGCAGTGCCCGGACAGGGGGCAAGGAGACCCAGTACTTC. It specifies CSARTGGKETQYF.

This clonotype was counted many times. V is TRBV7-3 and J is TRBJ1-6; unclear D gene. Germline V lookup: CDR1 SGHTA, CDR2 FQGTGA. CDR3 length: 13 amino acids. V was shortened by 2 bases and J by 8 bases, with 7 bases between the two germline ends. The CDR3 loop reads CASSLDTHSPLHF. The CDR3 DNA follows: TGTGCCAGCAGCTTAGACACCCATTCACCCCTCCACTTT.

V usage is TRBV7-2 and J usage is TRBJ1-1; perhaps TRBD1 as D (6 bases). The germline V gene encodes CDR1 SGHTA and CDR2 FQGNSA. This CDR3 region has 14 residues. Trimming stripped 6 bases from V and 4 bases from J, with 15 bases between. Written as DNA, the CDR3 is TGTGCCAGCAGGGTGGGGGGCTGGATCACTGAAGCTTTCTTT. Encoded protein: CASRVGGWITEAFF.

The rearrangement links TRBV20-1 to TRBJ2-2; a possible D gene is TRBD1 (6 bases). Trimming shortened V by 5 bases and J by 3 bases, and 22 bases separated the two germline ends. This CDR3 has 17 amino acids. From germline, CDR1 is DFQATT and CDR2 SNEGSKA (reference sequence). The CDR3 loop is CSAFPGQNGPYTGELFF. In nucleotides, the CDR3 is TGCAGTGCTTTTCCAGGACAGAACGGCCCATACACCGGGGAGCTGTTTTTT.

This clonotype was picked up many times. V usage is TRBV6-2 or TRBV6-3 and J usage is TRBJ2-3; D is undetermined. The ends were cut back, 2 bases at V and 3 bases at J, with 3 bases in the middle. CDR1 and CDR2 (germline): MNHEY, SVGEGT. This CDR3 has 12 residues. The CDR3 nucleotides read TGTGCCAGCAGTTACCGAACAGATACGCAGTATTTT. The encoded protein is CASSYRTDTQYF.

This clonotype was recorded at least ten times. The V call is TRBV12-5, the J call TRBJ2-3, with D uncertain. From germline, CDR1 is LGHNT and CDR2 FRNRAP. V was trimmed by 1 base and J by 2 bases, leaving 10 bases between them. The CDR3 is 15 amino acids. The CDR3 DNA follows: TGTGCTAGTGGTTTGGAATACAGCTCCACAGATACGCAGTATTTT. It encodes CASGLEYSSTDTQYF. Drawing the rest from reference TRBV12-5 and TRBJ2-3, the complete variable domain is DARVTQTPRHKVTEMGQEVTMRCQPILGHNTVFWYRQTMMQGLELLAYFRNRAPLDDSGMPKDRFSAEMPDATLATLKIQPSEPRDSAVYFCASGLEYSSTDTQYFGPGTRLTVL.

In this sample, this clonotype turned up a few times. The chain uses TRBV12-3 or TRBV12-4 and TRBJ2-3; 7 bases match TRBD1. The J segment lost 1 base and the V segment lost 5 bases, leaving 6 bases of the junction unmatched. This CDR3 comprises 15 residues. The CDR3 region is CASSPQGIGTDTQYF. The CDR3 DNA reads TGTGCCAGCAGTCCACAGGGGATTGGCACAGATACGCAGTATTTT.

This rearrangement joins TRBV29-1 to TRBJ1-5; D is unresolved. The V gene's germline CDR1 is SQVTM and CDR2 ANQGSEA. Trimming pared 4 bases from V and 0 bases from J, leaving 4 bases between. The CDR3 sequence is 12 residues long. CDR3 bases: TGCAGCGTTGCAGATAGCAATCAGCCCCAGCATTTT. Translated: CSVADSNQPQHF.

V gene TRBV5-1 combines with J gene TRBJ1-1; no clear D gene. Looked up from germline, CDR1 is SGHRS and CDR2 is YFSETQ. Trimming took 5 bases from V and 1 from J, leaving 6 bases between them. The CDR3 spans 12 residues. Here the CDR3 reads CASRSPNTEAFF. DNA for the CDR3: TGCGCCAGCAGGTCACCGAACACTGAAGCTTTCTTT.

J is TRBJ1-1 and V is TRBV29-1; TRBD1 matches at 9 bases. There are 14 residues in the CDR3. Germline lookup yields CDR1 SQVTM and CDR2 ANQGSEA. Losses at the gene ends were 3 bases for V and 3 bases for J; bases not matched to a gene: 5. The DNA for the CDR3 is TGCAGCGTTGAGGACAGGGGAAGGGACACTGAAGCTTTCTTT. It is translated as CSVEDRGRDTEAFF.

In its sample, this clonotype was seen many times. The rearrangement uses TRBV7-3 and TRBJ1-1; TRBD1 might be the D (5 bases). Trimming took off 5 bases at V and 0 bases at J, with 7 bases between the two ends. The CDR3 contains 13 residues. Germline lookup yields CDR1 SGHTA and CDR2 FQGTGA. The CDR3 reads CASSTTVNTEAFF. In nucleotides, the CDR3 is TGTGCCAGCAGCACGACAGTGAACACTGAAGCTTTCTTT.

Comment on this clonotype: A read error may produce the germline difference seen at one junction end. This sequence joins TRBV12-3 or TRBV12-4 and TRBJ1-5; D is perhaps TRBD1 (5 bases). CDR3 length equals 14 residues. In DNA, the CDR3 is TGTGCCAGCAGTTTAGAGGGGCTCAGTCAGCCCGAGCATTTT. Translated: CASSLEGLSQPEHF.

This clonotype has just a few counts. The chain recombines TRBV29-1 with TRBJ1-2; a possible D gene is TRBD1 (6 bases). This CDR3 has 13 residues. Trimming stripped 5 bases from V and 4 bases from J, with 14 bases between. From germline, CDR1 is SQVTM and CDR2 ANQGSEA. The CDR3 bases are TGCAGCGTTCCGGAGGGGGTTGGCTATGGCTACACCTTC. Translation gives CSVPEGVGYGYTF.

J is TRBJ2-2 and V is TRBV6-6; 8 bases fit TRBD2. Per germline, CDR1 MNHNY and CDR2 SVGAGI (reference sequence). The CDR3 spans 15 residues. Unmatched junction bases numbered 3, after V lost 4 bases and J lost 2 bases. CDR3 sequence reads: CASSWLAGNTGELFF. CDR3 DNA: TGTGCCAGCAGTTGGCTAGCGGGTAACACCGGGGAGCTGTTTTTT.

This clonotype was seen at least ten times. This chain uses TRBV7-9 with TRBJ2-7; unclear D gene. Germline V CDR1 and CDR2: SEHNR, FQNEAQ (reference sequence). Trimming stripped 0 bases from V and 4 bases from J, with 7 bases between. The CDR3 is 13 amino acids. CDR3 protein: CASSLADGYEQYF. The CDR3 DNA sequence: TGTGCCAGCAGCTTAGCCGACGGATACGAGCAGTACTTC.

At least ten counts were recorded for this clonotype. This chain joins TRBV6-5 and TRBJ2-6, with TRBD1 matching 7 bases. This CDR3 comprises 17 residues. V was pared by 0 bases and J by 4 bases, with 6 bases of the junction left unmatched. Germline CDR1 reads MNHEY; CDR2 reads SVGAGI. The CDR3 nucleotides read TGTGCCAGCAGTTACTCGACAACAGGGGCGGGGGCCAACGTCCTGACTTTC. Its translation: CASSYSTTGAGANVLTF.

This clonotype appeared once. This chain joins TRBV9 and TRBJ1-1; D is possibly TRBD1 (5 bases). Trimming took off 4 bases at V and 12 bases at J, with 19 bases between the two ends. CDR3 length equals 13 residues. Germline lookup yields CDR1 SGDLS and CDR2 YYNGEE. The CDR3 region has the DNA TGTGCCAGCAGCCCTGGGACTCGGAGGGATACTTTCTTT. This encodes CASSPGTRRDTFF. Full variable domain (outside the CDR3, taken from reference TRBV9 and TRBJ1-1): DSGVTQTPKHLITATGQRVTLRCSPRSGDLSVYWYQQSLDQGLQFLIQYYNGEERAKGNILERFSAQQFPDLHSELNLSSLELGDSALYFCASSPGTRRDTFFGQGTRLTVV.

Only a few counts were recorded for this clonotype. The rearrangement joins TRBV5-7 to TRBJ1-5; D gene ambiguous. TRBV5-7 is known as an ORF, though its function is uncertain. The CDR3 length is 10 residues. V was trimmed by 10 bases and J by 6 bases, leaving 8 bases between them. The CDR3 sequence: CARPSQPQHF. As DNA, the CDR3 is TGTGCCCGCCCCAGTCAGCCCCAGCATTTT.

This clonotype was detected ten times or more. The chain combines TRBV7-3 with TRBJ2-1; no definite D call. There are 16 residues in the CDR3. The V gene lost 2 bases and the J gene lost 0 bases, with 11 bases spanning the gap. Per the germline V gene, CDR1 is SGHTA and CDR2 is FQGTGA. The CDR3 loop is CASSLRGRGSYNEQFF. CDR3 in DNA: TGTGCCAGCAGCTTACGAGGCAGAGGCTCCTACAATGAGCAGTTCTTC.

This clonotype showed up just a few times. The chain has TRBV6-8 and TRBJ2-4; 11 positions agree with TRBD1. This CDR3 contains 16 residues. Trimming took 7 bases from V and 2 from J; bases not matched to a gene: 7. Germline V lookup: CDR1 MNHGY, CDR2 SAAAGT. The CDR3 sequence is CASTTGTGGPKNIQYF. As DNA, the CDR3 is TGTGCCAGCACCACCGGGACAGGGGGGCCCAAAAACATTCAGTACTTC.

This clonotype appeared many times. The rearrangement links TRBV7-9 to TRBJ2-1, with D possibly TRBD1 on 6 matching bases. The CDR3 is 15 residues long. From germline, CDR1 is SEHNR and CDR2 FQNEAQ (reference sequence). V was shortened by 3 bases and J by 6 bases, with 15 bases between the two germline ends. The CDR3 loop is CASSFRDRTANEQFF. CDR3 DNA sequence: TGTGCCAGCAGCTTCAGAGACAGGACGGCCAATGAGCAGTTCTTC. Variable domain in full (rest from reference TRBV7-9 and TRBJ2-1): DTGVSQNPRHKITKRGQNVTFRCDPISEHNRLYWYRQTLGQGPEFLTYFQNEAQLEKSRLLSDRFSAERPKGSFSTLEIQRTEQGDSAMYLCASSFRDRTANEQFFGPGTRLTVL.

This clonotype was counted many times. The chain has TRBV19 and TRBJ2-3, with D possibly being TRBD1 (7 bases). Germline CDR1 reads LNHDA; CDR2 reads SQIVND (reference sequence). The length of the CDR3 is 15 residues. The V gene lost 2 bases and the J gene lost 5 bases, with 14 bases spanning the gap. The CDR3 nucleotides are TGTGCCAGTAGTATATCCCCAGGGGGGATAGATACGCAGTATTTT. Translation gives CASSISPGGIDTQYF.

The chain combines TRBV27 with TRBJ2-1, with 10 positions matching TRBD1. Germline V lookup: CDR1 MNHEY, CDR2 SMNVEV (reference sequence). The CDR3 extends over 17 amino acids. V lost 7 bases, J lost 2 bases, and 11 bases stayed unmatched. CDR3 DNA: TGTGCCAGCAACTTCGCCGGGACAGGGGTTCCCTACAATGAGCAGTTCTTC. Residues: CASNFAGTGVPYNEQFF.

This clonotype was recorded many times. V usage is TRBV7-2 and J usage is TRBJ2-3; D ambiguous. From germline, CDR1 is SGHTA and CDR2 FQGNSA. V gave up 3 bases and J gave up 2 bases, with 6 bases separating them. The CDR3 length is 13 residues. The CDR3 is CASSFLDTDTQYF. The CDR3 nucleotides read TGTGCCAGCAGCTTTCTAGACACAGATACGCAGTATTTT. The complete variable domain, with remaining parts taken from reference TRBV7-2 and TRBJ2-3, reads GAGVSQSPSNKVTEKGKDVELRCDPISGHTALYWYRQSLGQGLEFLIYFQGNSAPDKSGLPSDRFSAERTGGSVSTLTIQRTQQEDSAVYLCASSFLDTDTQYFGPGTRLTVL.

This chain links TRBV28 with TRBJ1-2, with TRBD1 matching 8 bases. Trimming cost V 4 bases and J 8 bases; bases outside gene matches: 12. This CDR3 spans 15 amino acids. From germline, CDR1 is MDHEN and CDR2 SYDVKM. CDR3 sequence (DNA): TGTGCCAGCAGTTCACTCTTGGGACAGGCCGCGGGCTACACCTTC. This translates into CASSSLLGQAAGYTF.